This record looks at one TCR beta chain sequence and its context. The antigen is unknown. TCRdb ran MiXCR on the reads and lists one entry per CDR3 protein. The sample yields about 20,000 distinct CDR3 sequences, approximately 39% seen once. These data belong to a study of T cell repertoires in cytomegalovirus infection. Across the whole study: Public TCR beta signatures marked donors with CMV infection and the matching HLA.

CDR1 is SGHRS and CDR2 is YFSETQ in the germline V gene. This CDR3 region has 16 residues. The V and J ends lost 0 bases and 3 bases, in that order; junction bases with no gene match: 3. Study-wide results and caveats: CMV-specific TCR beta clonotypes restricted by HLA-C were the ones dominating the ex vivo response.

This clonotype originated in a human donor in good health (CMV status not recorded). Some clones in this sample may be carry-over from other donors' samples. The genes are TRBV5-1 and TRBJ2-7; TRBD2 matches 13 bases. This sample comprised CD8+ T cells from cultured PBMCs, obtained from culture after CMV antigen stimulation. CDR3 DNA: TGCGCCAGCAGCTTGGGGGGGACTAGCGGGAACTACGAGCAGTACTTC. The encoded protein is CASSLGGTSGNYEQYF.